The 27 T cell receptor beta chains in this list originate from one sample, sequenced in a study of T-cell memory formation after mild COVID-19. Each CDR3 protein is one row after TCRdb ran MiXCR on the 5' RACE reads. The sample records 360,000 or so distinct CDR3 sequences, 25% to 30% being singletons. Sequencing was done on a sample of PBMCs or a T cell subset sorted from them (not recorded which). These receptors originate from an adult woman who had mild COVID-19 (a few samples of this study predate the infection). Cell type and time point are not known.

V is TRBV6-5 and J is TRBJ1-1; TRBD1 might be the D (6 bases). The V gene's germline CDR1 is MNHEY and CDR2 SVGAGI. The ends were cut back, 7 bases at V and 3 bases at J, with 12 bases in the middle. CDR3 length equals 13 residues. The chain's CDR3 is CASNRQGYTEAFF. DNA of the CDR3: TGTGCCAGCAACCGCCAGGGGTACACTGAAGCTTTCTTT.

This chain connects TRBV15 to TRBJ1-3, with D unresolved. Deletions cut 4 bases from V and 4 bases from J, with 2 bases between. This CDR3 spans 11 amino acids. Germline V gene sequence: CDR1 LNHNV, CDR2 YYDKDF (reference sequence). CDR3 coding DNA: TGTGCCACCAGCACGGGAAACACCATATATTTT. Amino acids: CATSTGNTIYF.

The V and J genes are TRBV27 and TRBJ2-3; possibly TRBD1 for D (6 bases). The CDR3 runs 14 residues. Germline CDR1 reads MNHEY; CDR2 reads SMNVEV (reference sequence). Trimming shortened V by 9 bases and J by 6 bases, and 19 bases separated the two germline ends. The CDR3 coding sequence is TGTGCCAGTCGAGGACAGCCCCAACGGGATACGCAGTATTTT. Its translation is CASRGQPQRDTQYF.

This chain uses TRBV20-1 with TRBJ2-1; unclear D gene. The CDR3 sequence is 10 residues long. V lost 5 bases and J lost 5, with 4 bases in between. Germline V gene sequence: CDR1 DFQATT, CDR2 SNEGSKA (reference sequence). The CDR3 DNA follows: TGCAGTGCTTTTAACAATGAGCAGTTCTTC. Amino acids: CSAFNNEQFF.

This sequence joins TRBV12-3 or TRBV12-4 and TRBJ2-6; D ambiguous. V lost 8 bases, J lost 0 bases, and 14 bases lay in between. This CDR3 has 16 amino acids. CDR3 coding DNA: TGTGCCAGCGGCTTCGACACGAGCTCTGGGGCCAACGTCCTGACTTTC. It yields the protein CASGFDTSSGANVLTF.

The rearrangement uses TRBV19 and TRBJ1-2; 10 positions agree with TRBD1. CDR1 is LNHDA and CDR2 is SQIVND in the germline V gene (reference sequence). This CDR3 spans 15 amino acids. J gave up 2 bases and V 4 bases, and 4 bases lay outside the gene matches. CDR3 residues: CASSKPGQGNYGYTF. The CDR3 bases are TGTGCCAGTAGTAAACCGGGACAGGGGAACTATGGCTACACCTTC.

The sample holds one count of this clonotype. The chain couples TRBV19 to TRBJ1-6, with a tentative D call TRBD1 (6 bases). This CDR3 region has 15 residues. From germline, CDR1 is LNHDA and CDR2 SQIVND (reference sequence). V gave up 7 bases and J gave up 9 bases, with 19 bases separating them. The CDR3 region has the DNA TGTGCCAGTACCCTCTCCGGGGCAGGGGCTTCACCCCTCCACTTT. This encodes CASTLSGAGASPLHF.

This clonotype was picked up a small number of times. As DNA, the CDR3 is TGTGCCTGGAGTGTCAGCAATGAGCAGTTCTTC. It translates to CAWSVSNEQFF. This chain joins TRBV30 and TRBJ2-1; D gene ambiguous. This CDR3 region has 11 residues. Between the trimmed V and J ends, which lost 0 bases and 6 bases, there was a span of 3 bases. CDR1 GTSNPN and CDR2 SVGIG come from the germline V gene (reference sequence).

The chain combines TRBV11-2 with TRBJ1-1, with 9 bases matching TRBD1. The CDR3 runs 21 residues. Germline V gene data show CDR1 as SGHAT and CDR2 as FQNNGV. V lost 2 bases and J lost 6; bases outside the gene matches: 25. CDR3: CASSLLVAQLRTGEMVPEAFF. CDR3 nucleotide sequence: TGTGCCAGCAGCTTACTTGTCGCTCAACTCCGGACAGGGGAAATGGTCCCTGAAGCTTTCTTT.

The V gene is TRBV5-5, the J gene TRBJ2-5; TRBD2 agrees at 15 bases. Losses at the gene ends were 4 bases for V and 4 bases for J; bases not matched to a gene: 5. The germline V gene encodes CDR1 SGHKS and CDR2 YYEKEE (reference sequence). This CDR3 has 16 amino acids. The CDR3 DNA is TGTGCCAGCAGCCCCGGACTAGCGGGGGGGGTAGAGACCCAGTACTTC. It translates to CASSPGLAGGVETQYF.

V gene TRBV2 combines with J gene TRBJ2-5, with 8 bases lining up with TRBD1. V shed 7 bases, J shed 4 bases, and the junction held 8 bases outside the gene matches. The CDR3 is 14 residues long. Germline values: CDR1 SNHLY, CDR2 FYNNEI. The CDR3 nucleotides are TGTGCCAGCAAGATGAGTACAGGGGGAGAGACCCAGTACTTC. As protein: CASKMSTGGETQYF.

The CDR3 DNA reads as TGCGCCAGCAGCTTGGCTTCGGGCTCCTACAATGAGCAGTTCTTC. This gives the protein CASSLASGSYNEQFF. The gene calls are TRBV5-1 and TRBJ2-1; D gene unclear. This CDR3 region has 15 residues. V lost 0 bases and J lost 0, with 7 bases in between. Germline-derived CDR1 and CDR2 are SGHRS and YFSETQ.

This clonotype came up a few times. The genes are TRBV6-6 and TRBJ2-2; D possibly uses TRBD1 or TRBD2 (5 bases each). CDR1 is MNHNY, CDR2 SVGAGI, per germline (reference sequence). V gave up 6 bases and J gave up 3 bases, with 14 bases separating them. The length of the CDR3 is 15 residues. The CDR3, as DNA: TGTGCCAGCAGGTCCGGGACGGACTACACCGGGGAGCTGTTTTTT. This gives the protein CASRSGTDYTGELFF.

Remarks on this clonotype: One base away lies a much larger clone, so this may be a sequencing read error. The chain uses TRBV6-2 or TRBV6-3 and TRBJ2-2; D could derive from TRBD1 or TRBD2 (5 bases each). Looked up from germline, CDR1 is MNHEY and CDR2 is SVGEGT. The CDR3 sequence is 14 residues long. CDR3 region: CDSSYGAETGELFF. In DNA form, the CDR3 reads TGTGACAGCAGTTACGGGGCAGAGACCGGGGAGCTGTTTTTT.

CDR3 sequence: CASREGAFINQPQHF. In nucleotides, the CDR3 is TGTGCCAGCAGAGAGGGGGCCTTTATTAATCAGCCCCAGCATTTT. The V gene is TRBV9, the J gene TRBJ1-5, with TRBD1 matching 7 bases. CDR1 is SGDLS and CDR2 is YYNGEE in the germline V gene. There are 15 residues in the CDR3. After removal of 5 bases from V and 4 bases from J, the junction contained 9 bases not matched to a gene.

This clonotype was found many times. At one end, the junction sequence differs from germline, possibly due to a read error. This sequence joins TRBV5-1 and TRBJ2-7; D possibly corresponds to TRBD1 (6 bases). The CDR3 covers 13 residues. The germline V gene has CDR1 SGHRS and CDR2 YFSETQ. CDR3 amino acids: CASSFGQSYEQYF. The CDR3 DNA sequence: TGTGCCAGCAGCTTCGGACAGTCCTACGAGCAGTACTTC.

The gene calls are TRBV7-9 and TRBJ2-3; 7 nucleotides agree with TRBD2. The J segment lost 3 bases and the V segment lost 5 bases, leaving 11 bases of the junction unmatched. CDR1 and CDR2 from the germline V gene are SEHNR and FQNEAQ (reference sequence). CDR3 length equals 16 residues. In DNA form, the CDR3 reads TGTGCCAGCAGCCGTGCGGTGGGGGGGTCAACAGATACGCAGTATTTT. The encoded protein is CASSRAVGGSTDTQYF.

This rearrangement joins TRBV19 to TRBJ1-2, with 8 bases lining up with TRBD1. CDR3 size: 14 residues. J gave up 8 bases and V 7 bases, and 12 bases lay outside the gene matches. Germline V gene sequence: CDR1 LNHDA, CDR2 SQIVND (reference sequence). The CDR3 loop reads CASTGDRGSRGYTF. CDR3 nucleotides: TGTGCCAGTACAGGAGACAGGGGATCTCGCGGCTACACCTTC.

This clonotype was seen at least ten times. The chain has TRBV7-9 and TRBJ2-7, with D unresolved. Germline lookup yields CDR1 SEHNR and CDR2 FQNEAQ (reference sequence). The CDR3 has 14 residues. Trimming cost V 2 bases and J 0 bases, with 8 bases left between them. CDR3 coding DNA: TGTGCCAGCAGCTTAACCGGTAGCTCCTACGAGCAGTACTTC. Its protein is CASSLTGSSYEQYF.

This rearrangement joins TRBV9 to TRBJ1-1; D possibly corresponds to TRBD1 (6 bases). The V and J ends lost 4 bases and 5 bases respectively, with 18 bases between them. There are 15 residues in the CDR3. Germline V lookup: CDR1 SGDLS, CDR2 YYNGEE. The CDR3 bases are TGTGCCAGCAGCTATACTTTTGAAGGGGGGACTGAAGCTTTCTTT. It yields the protein CASSYTFEGGTEAFF. Based on the CDR3 plus reference TRBV9 and TRBJ1-1, the full variable domain is DSGVTQTPKHLITATGQRVTLRCSPRSGDLSVYWYQQSLDQGLQFLIQYYNGEERAKGNILERFSAQQFPDLHSELNLSSLELGDSALYFCASSYTFEGGTEAFFGQGTRLTVV.

The rearrangement links TRBV12-3 or TRBV12-4 to TRBJ2-1; D call uncertain. Trimming pared 7 bases from V and 6 bases from J, leaving 16 bases between. This CDR3 region has 14 residues. The CDR3 here is CASTLSQPGNEQFF. The CDR3 nucleotides are TGTGCCAGCACCCTATCCCAACCCGGCAATGAGCAGTTCTTC.

The rearrangement links TRBV15 to TRBJ2-3; 11 nucleotides line up with TRBD2. From germline, CDR1 is LNHNV and CDR2 YYDKDF (reference sequence). Losses at the gene ends were 9 bases for V and 4 bases for J; bases not matched to a gene: 6. The CDR3 is 14 amino acids. CDR3 nucleotides: TGTGCCACTAAATCGGGACTAGCGGCAGATACGCAGTATTTT. It encodes CATKSGLAADTQYF.

This chain uses TRBV19 with TRBJ2-1; unclear D gene. V lost 3 bases to trimming and J lost 6 bases, with 12 bases between them. CDR1 LNHDA and CDR2 SQIVND come from the germline V gene (reference sequence). The CDR3 is made up of 14 amino acids. CDR3 protein: CASSIVMTGNEQFF. The DNA of the CDR3 is TGTGCCAGTAGTATTGTTATGACTGGCAATGAGCAGTTCTTC.

This clonotype has just one count. The chain employs TRBV19 and TRBJ1-3; 7 bases fit TRBD1. The CDR3 totals 14 residues. Germline CDR1 reads LNHDA; CDR2 reads SQIVND (reference sequence). Unmatched junction bases numbered 3, after V lost 7 bases and J lost 0 bases. This CDR3 is CASKKGASGNTIYF. DNA of the CDR3: TGTGCCAGTAAGAAGGGGGCCTCTGGAAACACCATATATTTT.

V is TRBV7-9 and J is TRBJ1-5; D is unresolved. The CDR3 loop spans 14 amino acids. Germline CDR1 reads SEHNR; CDR2 reads FQNEAQ (reference sequence). V gave up 5 bases and J gave up 5 bases, with 13 bases separating them. The CDR3 DNA reads TGTGCCAGCAGCCCTCCTGGGGTTCATCAGCCCCAGCATTTT. It yields the protein CASSPPGVHQPQHF.

This clonotype was observed many times. This chain uses TRBV2 with TRBJ2-5, with 7 bases fitting TRBD1. The CDR3 spans 13 residues. Germline V gene lookup returns CDR1 SNHLY and CDR2 FYNNEI. The junction had 7 bases not matched to a gene; V was cut back by 8 bases and J by 4 bases. The CDR3 region has the DNA TGTGCCAGCGCAAAGGGGGCGGGAGAGACCCAGTACTTC. Amino acid sequence: CASAKGAGETQYF.

This chain connects TRBV27 to TRBJ1-1; D is unresolved. V was shortened by 9 bases and J by 0 bases, with 8 bases between the two germline ends. The CDR3 has 12 residues. Germline V gene lookup returns CDR1 MNHEY and CDR2 SMNVEV (reference sequence). CDR3 residues: CASGYLNTEAFF. The CDR3 DNA sequence: TGTGCCAGTGGGTACTTGAACACTGAAGCTTTCTTT.